The present entry profiles one T cell receptor beta chain with its context. Produced via immunoSEQ multiplex PCR; TCRdb's table is partial and in-frame only. The sample shows about 43,000 clones, approximately 94% of them seen only once. The data are from a study of graft-versus-host responses after intestinal transplantation. J lost 6 bases, V lost 8 bases, and 6 bases had no gene match. Looked up from germline, CDR1 is MNHEY and CDR2 is SMNVEV (reference sequence). The CDR3 runs to 14 residues. The chain is built from TRBV27 and TRBJ2-2, with TRBD2 matching over 10 bases. The receptor's source is a human patient who received an intestinal transplant, so some T cells may come from the graft donor. Sequencing used PBMCs, obtained around 330 days after intestinal transplant. The CDR3: CASRAGGHPGELFF. The CDR3 bases are TGTGCCAGCCGAGCGGGAGGGCACCCCGGGGAGCTGTTTTTT.